The 5 T cell receptor beta chains presented below share a single source sample, sequenced in a study of cytotoxic CD8 clonotypes in ibrutinib-treated CLL. Data came from immunoSEQ multiplex PCR; TCRdb stores just in-frame clones and leaves some out. Of around 140,000 clones listed, around 76% are singletons. The material was PBMCs, obtained after 24 months of ibrutinib treatment. The receptors come from a human donor with chronic lymphocytic leukemia.

The chain couples TRBV6-4 to TRBJ2-3; D is uncertain. V shed 6 bases and J shed 1 base, with 11 bases lying between them. The germline V gene has CDR1 MRHNA and CDR2 SNTAGT. This CDR3 spans 14 amino acids. The CDR3 region has the DNA TGTGCCAGCAGCGCCGAGTTGGGCACAGATACGCAGTATTTT. Translation: CASSAELGTDTQYF.

This clone came up many times. The rearrangement joins TRBV27 to TRBJ2-3; D could derive from TRBD1 or TRBD2 (5 bases each). Germline CDR1 and CDR2: MNHEY and SMNVEV (reference sequence). The CDR3 spans 15 residues. The germline V and J ends were trimmed by 4 bases and 4 bases, with 15 bases remaining between them. The CDR3 loop is CASSSWVRGSDTQYF. The CDR3 bases are TGTGCCAGCAGTTCATGGGTGAGGGGCTCAGATACGCAGTATTTT.

The sample holds a few counts of this clone. The V gene is TRBV7-2, the J gene TRBJ2-5; D is undetermined. This CDR3 contains 13 residues. V lost 0 bases and J lost 7, with 9 bases in between. Germline CDR1 reads SGHTA; CDR2 reads FQGNSA. The CDR3 region has the DNA TGTGCCAGCAGCTTAGCTGGTTGGGGGACCCAGTACTTC. Translation gives CASSLAGWGTQYF.

The chain recombines TRBV7-2 with TRBJ2-5; D is unclear. Trimming took off 3 bases at V and 7 bases at J, with 9 bases between the two ends. In germline, CDR1 is SGHTA, CDR2 FQGNSA. The CDR3 sequence is 12 residues long. The CDR3 region is CASSLGWGTQYF. In DNA form, the CDR3 reads TGTGCCAGCAGCTTGGGGTGGGGGACCCAGTACTTC. Full variable domain (outside the CDR3, taken from reference TRBV7-2 and TRBJ2-5): GAGVSQSPSNKVTEKGKDVELRCDPISGHTALYWYRQSLGQGLEFLIYFQGNSAPDKSGLPSDRFSAERTGGSVSTLTIQRTQQEDSAVYLCASSLGWGTQYFGPGTRLLVL.

This chain uses TRBV15 with TRBJ2-5; TRBD2 might be the D (7 bases). This CDR3 spans 16 amino acids. V was pared by 0 bases and J by 7 bases, with 18 bases between. Germline loops: CDR1 LNHNV, CDR2 YYDKDF (reference sequence). Here the CDR3 reads CATSRDQAGAGGTQYF. The CDR3 DNA is TGTGCCACCAGCAGAGATCAGGCGGGGGCAGGTGGGACCCAGTACTTC.